This entry lists 11 T cell receptor beta chains sequenced from one sample in a study of T cell responses to AZD1222 COVID-19 vaccine. Some clones are missing from TCRdb's copy, which holds only in-frame ones; the method was immunoSEQ multiplex PCR. The table has approximately 110,000 clones, roughly nine tenths seen once. This sample comprised peripheral blood, obtained 28 days after the second AZD1222 dose. The receptors come from an adult who received the AZD1222 COVID-19 vaccine.

The count of this clone is one. This rearrangement joins TRBV11-2 to TRBJ1-6; maybe TRBD1 (6 bases). The germline V gene has CDR1 SGHAT and CDR2 FQNNGV. This CDR3 contains 16 residues. Between the trimmed V and J ends, which lost 4 bases and 7 bases, there was a span of 17 bases. The CDR3 spells CASSSLKGGLNSPLHF. The CDR3 DNA reads as TGTGCCAGCAGCTCCCTGAAGGGGGGCTTGAATTCACCCCTCCACTTT.

The chain employs TRBV4-3 and TRBJ2-1; TRBD1 matches at 7 bases. J lost 0 bases, V lost 0 bases, and 5 bases had no gene match. Germline V gives CDR1 LGHNA, CDR2 YSLEER. CDR3 size: 17 residues. The CDR3 coding sequence is TGCGCCAGCAGCCAAGATCCAGGGGGAGTCTCCTACAATGAGCAGTTCTTC. Amino acid sequence: CASSQDPGGVSYNEQFF.

In its sample, this clone was seen once. The V and J genes are TRBV5-1 and TRBJ2-1, with D perhaps matching TRBD1 (6 bases). Deletions cut 0 bases from V and 8 bases from J, with 9 bases between. The CDR3 totals 13 residues. In germline, CDR1 is SGHRS, CDR2 YFSETQ. The CDR3 here is CASSLGYRDEQFF. CDR3 DNA: TGCGCCAGCAGCTTGGGGTACAGGGATGAGCAGTTCTTC.

The CDR3 is CSVESNYGYTF. In DNA, the CDR3 is TGCAGCGTTGAGTCTAACTATGGCTACACCTTC. This sequence joins TRBV29-1 and TRBJ1-2; D is undetermined. The V gene's germline CDR1 is SQVTM and CDR2 ANQGSEA. V lost 3 bases and J lost 0, with 2 bases in between. This CDR3 is 11 amino acids long.

This chain connects TRBV28 to TRBJ1-2; 10 nucleotides align to TRBD1. Germline V gene sequence: CDR1 MDHEN, CDR2 SYDVKM. CDR3 size: 12 residues. J lost 8 bases, V lost 11 bases, and 8 bases had no gene match. CDR3 sequence (DNA): TGTGCCGCAGGGACAGGGGCGCGGGGCTACACCTTC. This gives the protein CAAGTGARGYTF.

V usage is TRBV4-3 and J usage is TRBJ2-1; 7 bases align to TRBD2. The CDR3 has 16 amino acids. J was trimmed by 5 bases and V by 5 bases; bases with no gene match: 12. CDR1 is LGHNA and CDR2 is YSLEER in the germline V gene. CDR3 DNA: TGCGCCAGCAGCTCCTGGGCTAGCGGCGAGGACAATGAGCAGTTCTTC. Amino acid sequence: CASSSWASGEDNEQFF.

The chain has TRBV2 and TRBJ1-4; D gene unclear. Trimming shortened V by 8 bases and J by 0 bases, and 7 bases separated the two germline ends. This CDR3 has 13 amino acids. Per germline, CDR1 SNHLY and CDR2 FYNNEI. CDR3: CASLRATNEKLFF. In DNA form, the CDR3 reads TGTGCCAGCCTGAGGGCAACTAATGAAAAACTGTTTTTT. Full variable domain (missing parts from reference TRBV2 and TRBJ1-4): EPEVTQTPSHQVTQMGQEVILRCVPISNHLYFYWYRQILGQKVEFLVSFYNNEISEKSEIFDDQFSVERPDGSNFTLKIRSTKLEDSAMYFCASLRATNEKLFFGSGTQLSVL.

The CDR3 region is CTSSLSQAYNEQFF. Here the CDR3 DNA reads TGCACCAGCAGCCTATCACAGGCATACAATGAGCAGTTCTTC. The V and J genes are TRBV1 and TRBJ2-1; the table assigns TRBD1, which was not confirmed against the DNA. TRBV1 is tagged as a pseudogene. This CDR3 is built from 14 residues.

The V and J genes are TRBV6-5 and TRBJ2-1; D is undetermined. V lost 2 bases and J 2 bases, leaving 10 bases between the germline ends. This CDR3 is 15 amino acids long. CDR1 and CDR2 from the germline V gene are MNHEY and SVGAGI. For the CDR3, the DNA is TGTGCCAGCAGTTACGGGCTAACTACCTACAATGAGCAGTTCTTC. It codes for CASSYGLTTYNEQFF.

V is TRBV5-1 and J is TRBJ2-1; 8 bases align to TRBD2. V lost 0 bases, J lost 6 bases, and 5 bases stayed unmatched. The germline V gene has CDR1 SGHRS and CDR2 YFSETQ. CDR3 size: 15 residues. CDR3: CASSLAPLAANEQFF. The CDR3, as DNA: TGCGCCAGCAGCTTGGCTCCACTAGCGGCCAATGAGCAGTTCTTC.

Written as DNA, the CDR3 is TGCAGCGTTGAATGGGCTGGGAGCGGTATCTATGGCTACACCTTC. It encodes CSVEWAGSGIYGYTF. The chain links TRBV29-1 to TRBJ1-2; D call uncertain. The CDR3 totals 15 residues. Trimming pared 2 bases from V and 4 bases from J, leaving 17 bases between. The germline V gene has CDR1 SQVTM and CDR2 ANQGSEA.